A selection of T cell receptor beta chains follows, all from one sample in a study of T cells in Graves' hyperthyroidism and ophthalmopathy. A single record per CDR3 protein comes from TCRdb applying MiXCR to the multiplex PCR reads. The sample lists 490,000 or so distinct CDR3 sequences; roughly 22% were seen once. The sample was blood. The receptors were gathered from a woman aged 65 to 85 with Graves' ophthalmopathy. Both conserved end residues are part of each CDR3. Each record gives: V gene, D gene, clone size, J gene, CDR3 protein, CDR3 DNA. The D gene is left open where the match is weak. Size tells how often a clone was seen (once, few, many) or the class of an expanded clone, and some rows leave it out.

TRBV6-1	TRBD1	few	TRBJ2-4	CASRPLTGVKNIQYF	TGTGCCAGCAGACCCCTTACAGGGGTCAAAAACATTCAGTACTTC
TRBV12-3/TRBV12-4	.	.	TRBJ1-2	CASSLGGRYTF	TGTGCCAGCAGTTTGGGAGGGCGCTACACCTTC
TRBV6-1	.	few	TRBJ1-6	CASSLLSIQNSPLHF	TGTGCCAGCAGTCTCCTCAGCATACAAAATTCACCCCTCCACTTT
TRBV6-5	.	.	TRBJ2-3	CASSYSIIARTFNHTQYF	TGTGCCAGCAGTTACTCGATAATAGCGAGGACCTTCAATCATACGCAGTATTTT
TRBV6-1	TRBD1	many	TRBJ1-2	CASKRQGSYGYTF	TGTGCCAGCAAAAGACAGGGAAGCTATGGCTACACCTTC
TRBV15	TRBD1	.	TRBJ2-5	CATSSGQGPSQETQYF	TGTGCCACCAGCAGCGGACAGGGCCCCTCTCAAGAGACCCAGTACTTC
TRBV20-1	.	few	TRBJ2-3	CSATGFLTDTQYF	TGCAGTGCTACGGGATTCCTCACAGATACGCAGTATTTT
TRBV6-1	.	.	TRBJ2-6	CAIGLQGSGANVLTF	TGTGCCATCGGCCTCCAGGGCTCTGGGGCCAACGTCCTGACTTTC
TRBV29-1	TRBD2	few	TRBJ2-7	CSVRPSGTYEQYF	TGCAGCGTCCGACCTAGCGGGACCTACGAGCAGTACTTC
TRBV7-6	TRBD1	few	TRBJ1-4	CASSSGTGVQNEKLFF	TGTGCCAGCAGCTCCGGGACAGGGGTGCAGAATGAAAAACTGTTTTTT